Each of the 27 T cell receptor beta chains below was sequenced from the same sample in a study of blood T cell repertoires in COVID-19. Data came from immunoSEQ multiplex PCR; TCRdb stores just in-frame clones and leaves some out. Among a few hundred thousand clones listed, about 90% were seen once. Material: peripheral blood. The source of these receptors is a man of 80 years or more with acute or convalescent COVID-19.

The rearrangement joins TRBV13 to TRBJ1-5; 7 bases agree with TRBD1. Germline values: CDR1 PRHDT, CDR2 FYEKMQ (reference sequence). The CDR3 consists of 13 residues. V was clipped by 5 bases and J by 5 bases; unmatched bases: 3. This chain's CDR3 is CASSQGQYQPQHF. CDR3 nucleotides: TGTGCCAGCAGCCAGGGACAGTATCAGCCCCAGCATTTT.

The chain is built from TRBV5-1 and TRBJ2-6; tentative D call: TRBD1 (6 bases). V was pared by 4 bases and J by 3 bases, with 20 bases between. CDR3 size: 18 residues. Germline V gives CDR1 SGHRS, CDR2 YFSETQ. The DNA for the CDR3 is TGCGCCAGCAGCACCTTGACAGGTTCCGCGGTTGGGGCCAACGTCCTGACTTTC. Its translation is CASSTLTGSAVGANVLTF.

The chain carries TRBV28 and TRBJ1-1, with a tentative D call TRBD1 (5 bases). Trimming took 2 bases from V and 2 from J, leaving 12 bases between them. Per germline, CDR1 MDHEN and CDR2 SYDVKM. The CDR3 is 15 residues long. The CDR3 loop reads CASSLLAGSNTEAFF. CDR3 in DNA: TGTGCCAGCAGTTTACTGGCAGGGTCAAACACTGAAGCTTTCTTT.

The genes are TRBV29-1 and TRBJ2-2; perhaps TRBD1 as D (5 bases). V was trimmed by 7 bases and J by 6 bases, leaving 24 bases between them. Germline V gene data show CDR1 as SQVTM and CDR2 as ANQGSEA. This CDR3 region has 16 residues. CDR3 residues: CSAVGQTFLASGELFF. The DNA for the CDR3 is TGCAGCGCTGTGGGGCAGACATTCCTCGCCTCCGGGGAGCTGTTTTTT.

Here the CDR3 reads CASSHAGTVNTEAFF. CDR3 DNA: TGTGCCAGCAGCCATGCCGGGACAGTGAACACTGAAGCTTTCTTT. The chain has TRBV4-2 and TRBJ1-1; 7 nucleotides agree with TRBD1. In germline, CDR1 is LGHNA, CDR2 YNFKEQ. This CDR3 spans 15 amino acids. V gave up 3 bases and J gave up 0 bases; unmatched junction bases: 4.

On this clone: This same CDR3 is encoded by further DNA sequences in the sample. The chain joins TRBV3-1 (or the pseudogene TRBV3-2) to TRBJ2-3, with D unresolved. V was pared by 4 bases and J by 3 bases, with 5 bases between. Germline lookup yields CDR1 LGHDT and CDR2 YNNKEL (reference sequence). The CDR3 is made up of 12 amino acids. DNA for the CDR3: TGTGCCAGCAGCCCCAGGACAGATACGCAGTATTTT. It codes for CASSPRTDTQYF.

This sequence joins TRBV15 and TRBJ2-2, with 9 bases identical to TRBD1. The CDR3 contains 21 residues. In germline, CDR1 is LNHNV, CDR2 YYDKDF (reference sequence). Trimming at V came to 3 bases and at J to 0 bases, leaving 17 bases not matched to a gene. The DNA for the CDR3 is TGTGCCACCAGCAGTATCTTTGACCGGGACAGGGCCCCAACGAACACCGGGGAGCTGTTTTTT. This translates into CATSSIFDRDRAPTNTGELFF.

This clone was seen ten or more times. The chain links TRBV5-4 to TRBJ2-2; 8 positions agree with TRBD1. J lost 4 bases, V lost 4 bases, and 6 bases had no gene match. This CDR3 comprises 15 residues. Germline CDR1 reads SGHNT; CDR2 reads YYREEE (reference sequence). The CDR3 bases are TGTGCCAGCAGCCCCAGGGGGCTTGGCACCGGGGAGCTGTTTTTT. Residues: CASSPRGLGTGELFF.

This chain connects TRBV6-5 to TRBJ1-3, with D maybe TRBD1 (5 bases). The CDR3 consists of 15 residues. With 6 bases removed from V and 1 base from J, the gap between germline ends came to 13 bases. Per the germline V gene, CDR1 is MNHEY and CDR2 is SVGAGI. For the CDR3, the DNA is TGTGCCAGCAGGGAGGGGTTTGCATCTGGAAACACCATATATTTT. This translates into CASREGFASGNTIYF.

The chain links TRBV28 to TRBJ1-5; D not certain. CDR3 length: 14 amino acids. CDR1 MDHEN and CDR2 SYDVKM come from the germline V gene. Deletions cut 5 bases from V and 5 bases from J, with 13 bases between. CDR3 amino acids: CASSGGSEDQPQHF. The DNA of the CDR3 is TGTGCCAGCAGTGGAGGGAGTGAAGATCAGCCCCAGCATTTT. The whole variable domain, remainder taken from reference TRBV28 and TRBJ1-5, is DVKVTQSSRYLVKRTGEKVFLECVQDMDHENMFWYRQDPGLGLRLIYFSYDVKMKEKGDIPEGYSVSREKKERFSLILESASTNQTSMYLCASSGGSEDQPQHFGDGTRLSIL.

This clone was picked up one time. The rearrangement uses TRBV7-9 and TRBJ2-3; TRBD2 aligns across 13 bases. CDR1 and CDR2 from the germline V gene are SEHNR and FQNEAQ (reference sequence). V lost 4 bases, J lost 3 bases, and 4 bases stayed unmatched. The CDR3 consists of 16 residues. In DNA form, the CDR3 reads TGTGCCAGCAGCTCCGGGACTAGCGGGGAGACAGATACGCAGTATTTT. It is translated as CASSSGTSGETDTQYF.

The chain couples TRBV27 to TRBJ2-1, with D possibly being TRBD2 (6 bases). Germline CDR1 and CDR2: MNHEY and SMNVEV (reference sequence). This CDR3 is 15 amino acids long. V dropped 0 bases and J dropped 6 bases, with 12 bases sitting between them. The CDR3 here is CASSLSRLGTNEQFF. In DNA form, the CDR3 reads TGTGCCAGCAGTTTATCAAGACTAGGAACCAATGAGCAGTTCTTC.

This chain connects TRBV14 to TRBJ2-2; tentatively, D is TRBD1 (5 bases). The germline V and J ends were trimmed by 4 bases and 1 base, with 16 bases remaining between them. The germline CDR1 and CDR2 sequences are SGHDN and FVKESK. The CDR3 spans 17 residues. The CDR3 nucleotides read TGTGCCAGCAGCCCGCCCGGCAGGGTCCGGAACACCGGGGAGCTGTTTTTT. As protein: CASSPPGRVRNTGELFF.

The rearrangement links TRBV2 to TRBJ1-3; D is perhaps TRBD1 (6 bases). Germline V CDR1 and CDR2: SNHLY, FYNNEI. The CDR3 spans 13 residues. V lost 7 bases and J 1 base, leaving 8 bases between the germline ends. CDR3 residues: CASNRASGNTIYF. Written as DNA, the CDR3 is TGTGCCAGCAACAGGGCATCTGGAAACACCATATATTTT.

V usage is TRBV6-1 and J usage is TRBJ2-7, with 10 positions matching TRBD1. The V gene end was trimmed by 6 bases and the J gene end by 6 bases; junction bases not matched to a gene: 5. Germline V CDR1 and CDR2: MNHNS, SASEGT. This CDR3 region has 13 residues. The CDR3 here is CASSRGTGAEQYF. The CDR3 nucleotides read TGTGCCAGCAGCCGTGGGACAGGGGCCGAGCAGTACTTC.

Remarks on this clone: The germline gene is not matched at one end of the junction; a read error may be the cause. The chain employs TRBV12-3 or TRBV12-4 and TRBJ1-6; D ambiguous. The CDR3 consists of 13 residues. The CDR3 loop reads CASSLATDSPLHF. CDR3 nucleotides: TGTGCCAGCAGTCTAGCCACGGATTCACCCCTCCACTTT.

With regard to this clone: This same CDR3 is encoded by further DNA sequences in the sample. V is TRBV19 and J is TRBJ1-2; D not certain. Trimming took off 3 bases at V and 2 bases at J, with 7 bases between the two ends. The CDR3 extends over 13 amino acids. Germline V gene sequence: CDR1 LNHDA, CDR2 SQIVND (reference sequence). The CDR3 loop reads CASSISGNYGYTF. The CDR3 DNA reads TGTGCCAGTAGTATTTCAGGCAACTATGGCTACACCTTC.

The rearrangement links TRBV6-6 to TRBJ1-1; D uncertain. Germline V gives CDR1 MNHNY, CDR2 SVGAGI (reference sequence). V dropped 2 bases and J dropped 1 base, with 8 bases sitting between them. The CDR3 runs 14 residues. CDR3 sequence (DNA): TGTGCCAGCAGTTACGAGACACCGAACACTGAAGCTTTCTTT. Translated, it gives CASSYETPNTEAFF.

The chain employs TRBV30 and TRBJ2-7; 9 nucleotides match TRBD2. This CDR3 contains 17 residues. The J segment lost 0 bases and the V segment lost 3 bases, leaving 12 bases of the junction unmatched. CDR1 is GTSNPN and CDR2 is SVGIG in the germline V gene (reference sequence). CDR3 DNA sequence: TGTGCCTGGAGCGAAGCGGGAGGCTCTATTATCTCCTACGAGCAGTACTTC. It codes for CAWSEAGGSIISYEQYF. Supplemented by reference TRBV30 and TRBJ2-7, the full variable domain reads SQTIHQWPATLVQPVGSPLSLECTVEGTSNPNLYWYRQAAGRGLQLLFYSVGIGQISSEVPQNLSASRPQDRQFILSSKKLLLSDSGFYLCAWSEAGGSIISYEQYFGPGTRLTVT.

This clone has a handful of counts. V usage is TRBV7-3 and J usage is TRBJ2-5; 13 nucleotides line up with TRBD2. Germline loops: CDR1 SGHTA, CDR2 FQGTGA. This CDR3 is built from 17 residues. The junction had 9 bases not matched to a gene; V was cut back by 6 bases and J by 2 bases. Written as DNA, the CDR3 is TGTGCCAGCAGTCAAAGCGGGGGACTAGCGGGACAAGAGACCCAGTACTTC. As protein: CASSQSGGLAGQETQYF. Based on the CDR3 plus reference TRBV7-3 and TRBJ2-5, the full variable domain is GAGVSQTPSNKVTEKGKYVELRCDPISGHTALYWYRQSLGQGPEFLIYFQGTGAADDSGLPNDRFFAVRPEGSVSTLKIQRTERGDSAVYLCASSQSGGLAGQETQYFGPGTRLLVL.

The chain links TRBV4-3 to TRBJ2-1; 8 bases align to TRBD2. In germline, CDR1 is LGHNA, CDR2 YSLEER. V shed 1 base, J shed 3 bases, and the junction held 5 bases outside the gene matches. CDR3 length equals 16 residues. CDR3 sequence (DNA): TGCGCCAGCAGCCAAGTTGGTAGCGGGATCTACAATGAGCAGTTCTTC. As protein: CASSQVGSGIYNEQFF.

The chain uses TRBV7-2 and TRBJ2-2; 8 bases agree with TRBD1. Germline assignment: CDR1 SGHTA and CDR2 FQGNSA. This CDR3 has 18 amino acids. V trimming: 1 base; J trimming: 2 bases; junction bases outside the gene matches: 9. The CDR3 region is CASSLGPPRGPNTGELFF. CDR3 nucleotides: TGTGCCAGCAGCTTAGGGCCTCCCAGGGGGCCCAACACCGGGGAGCTGTTTTTT.

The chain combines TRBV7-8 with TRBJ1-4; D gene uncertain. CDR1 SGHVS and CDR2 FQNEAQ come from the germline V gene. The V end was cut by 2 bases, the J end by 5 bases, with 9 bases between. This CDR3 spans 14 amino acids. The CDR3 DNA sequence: TGTGCCAGCAGCTTATCACGGTTCAATGAAAAACTGTTTTTT. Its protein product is CASSLSRFNEKLFF.

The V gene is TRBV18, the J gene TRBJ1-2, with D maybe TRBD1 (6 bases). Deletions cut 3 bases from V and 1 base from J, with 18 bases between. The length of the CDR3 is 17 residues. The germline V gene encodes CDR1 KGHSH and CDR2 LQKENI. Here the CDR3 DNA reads TGTGCCAGCTCACCCGCCCTCACCGGGACAAGTAACTATGGCTACACCTTC. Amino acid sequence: CASSPALTGTSNYGYTF.

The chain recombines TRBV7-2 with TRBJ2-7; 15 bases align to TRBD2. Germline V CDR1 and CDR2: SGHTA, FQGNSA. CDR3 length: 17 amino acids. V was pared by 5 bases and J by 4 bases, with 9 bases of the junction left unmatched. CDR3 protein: CASSPRTSGGAWYEQYF. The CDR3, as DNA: TGTGCCAGCAGCCCCCGGACTAGCGGGGGGGCCTGGTACGAGCAGTACTTC.

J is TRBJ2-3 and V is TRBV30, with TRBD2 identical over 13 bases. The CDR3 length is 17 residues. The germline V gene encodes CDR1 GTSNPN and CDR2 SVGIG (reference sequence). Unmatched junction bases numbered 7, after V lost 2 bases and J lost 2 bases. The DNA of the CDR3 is TGTGCCTGGAGTAGGACTAGCGGGAGTAAGAACACAGATACGCAGTATTTT. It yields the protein CAWSRTSGSKNTDTQYF. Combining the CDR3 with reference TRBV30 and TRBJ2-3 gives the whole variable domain SQTIHQWPATLVQPVGSPLSLECTVEGTSNPNLYWYRQAAGRGLQLLFYSVGIGQISSEVPQNLSASRPQDRQFILSSKKLLLSDSGFYLCAWSRTSGSKNTDTQYFGPGTRLTVL.

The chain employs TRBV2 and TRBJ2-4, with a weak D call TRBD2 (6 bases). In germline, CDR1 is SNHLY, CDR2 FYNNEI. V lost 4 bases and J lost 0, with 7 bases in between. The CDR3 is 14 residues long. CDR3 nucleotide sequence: TGTGCCAGCAGTGCGGGGGTAGCCAAAAACATTCAGTACTTC. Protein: CASSAGVAKNIQYF.